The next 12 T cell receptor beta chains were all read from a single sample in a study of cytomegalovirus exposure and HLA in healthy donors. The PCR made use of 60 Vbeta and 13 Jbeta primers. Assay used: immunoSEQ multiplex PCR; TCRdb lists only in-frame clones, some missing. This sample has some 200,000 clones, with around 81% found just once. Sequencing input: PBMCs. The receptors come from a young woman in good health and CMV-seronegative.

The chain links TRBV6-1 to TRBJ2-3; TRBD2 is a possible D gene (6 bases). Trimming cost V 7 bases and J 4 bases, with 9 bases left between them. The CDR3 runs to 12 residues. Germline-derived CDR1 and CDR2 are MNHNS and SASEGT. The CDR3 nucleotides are TGTGCCAGCAAAAGGGAGGCAGATACGCAGTATTTT. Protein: CASKREADTQYF.

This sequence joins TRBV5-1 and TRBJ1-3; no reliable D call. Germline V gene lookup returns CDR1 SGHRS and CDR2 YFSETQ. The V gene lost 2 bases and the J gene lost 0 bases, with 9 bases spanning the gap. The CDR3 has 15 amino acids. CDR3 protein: CASSLRAISGNTIYF. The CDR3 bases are TGCGCCAGCAGCTTAAGAGCCATCTCTGGAAACACCATATATTTT.

CDR3 loop: CASSLDVLGQGVLAEAFF. Here the CDR3 DNA reads TGCGCCAGCAGCTTGGATGTTCTCGGACAGGGAGTGTTGGCTGAAGCTTTCTTT. The chain employs TRBV5-1 and TRBJ1-1; 8 bases line up with TRBD1. After removal of 0 bases from V and 6 bases from J, the junction contained 16 bases not matched to a gene. The CDR3 runs to 18 residues. Germline-derived CDR1 and CDR2 are SGHRS and YFSETQ.

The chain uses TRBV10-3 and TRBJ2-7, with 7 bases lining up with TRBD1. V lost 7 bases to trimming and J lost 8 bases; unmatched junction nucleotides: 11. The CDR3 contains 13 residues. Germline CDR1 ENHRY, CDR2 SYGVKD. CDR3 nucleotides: TGTGCCATCAAATGGGACAGAGAGTACAAGCAGTACTTC. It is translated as CAIKWDREYKQYF.

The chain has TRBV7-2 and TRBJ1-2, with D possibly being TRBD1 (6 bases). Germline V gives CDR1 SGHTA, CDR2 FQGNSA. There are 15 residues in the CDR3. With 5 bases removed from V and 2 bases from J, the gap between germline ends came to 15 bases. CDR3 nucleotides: TGTGCCAGCAGCCAGAGGCGGCAGGGGAACTATGGCTACACCTTC. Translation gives CASSQRRQGNYGYTF.

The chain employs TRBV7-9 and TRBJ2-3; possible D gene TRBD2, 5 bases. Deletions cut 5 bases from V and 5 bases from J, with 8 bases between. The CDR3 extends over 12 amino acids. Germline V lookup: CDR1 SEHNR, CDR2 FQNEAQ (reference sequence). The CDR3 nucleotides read TGTGCCAGCAGCCAAGCGGTAGATACGCAGTATTTT. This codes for CASSQAVDTQYF.

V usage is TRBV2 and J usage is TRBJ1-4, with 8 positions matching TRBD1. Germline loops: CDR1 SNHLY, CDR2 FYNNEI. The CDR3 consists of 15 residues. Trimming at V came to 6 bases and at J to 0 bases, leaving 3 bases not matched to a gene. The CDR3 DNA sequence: TGTGCCAGCAGCCCAGGGGGCTCAACTAATGAAAAACTGTTTTTT. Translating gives CASSPGGSTNEKLFF.

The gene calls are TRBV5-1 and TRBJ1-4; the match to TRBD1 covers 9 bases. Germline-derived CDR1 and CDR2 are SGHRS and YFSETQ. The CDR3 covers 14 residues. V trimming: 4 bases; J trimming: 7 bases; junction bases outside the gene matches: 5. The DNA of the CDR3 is TGCGCCAGCAGCCGGGGACAGGGAGTTGAAAAACTGTTTTTT. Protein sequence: CASSRGQGVEKLFF. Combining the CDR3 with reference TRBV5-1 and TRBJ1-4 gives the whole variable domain KAGVTQTPRYLIKTRGQQVTLSCSPISGHRSVSWYQQTPGQGLQFLFEYFSETQRNKGNFPGRFSGRQFSNSRSEMNVSTLELGDSALYLCASSRGQGVEKLFFGSGTQLSVL.

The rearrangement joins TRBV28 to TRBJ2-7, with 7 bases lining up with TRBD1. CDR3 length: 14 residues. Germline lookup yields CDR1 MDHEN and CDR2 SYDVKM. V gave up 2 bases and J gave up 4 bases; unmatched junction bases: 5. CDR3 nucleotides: TGTGCCAGCAGTTTAGCAGGGGGTATATACGAGCAGTACTTC. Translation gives CASSLAGGIYEQYF.

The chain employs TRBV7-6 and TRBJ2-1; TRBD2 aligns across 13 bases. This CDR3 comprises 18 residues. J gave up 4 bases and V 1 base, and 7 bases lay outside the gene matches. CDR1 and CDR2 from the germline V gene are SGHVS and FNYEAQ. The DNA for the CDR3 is TGTGCCAGCAGCTTAGTGGCGGGACTAGCGGGATTTTACAATGAGCAGTTCTTC. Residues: CASSLVAGLAGFYNEQFF.

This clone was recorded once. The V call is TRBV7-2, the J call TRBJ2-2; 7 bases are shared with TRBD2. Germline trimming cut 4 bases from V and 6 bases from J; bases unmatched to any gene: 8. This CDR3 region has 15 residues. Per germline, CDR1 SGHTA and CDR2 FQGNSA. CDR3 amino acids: CASSSGGGVAGELFF. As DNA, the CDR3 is TGTGCCAGCAGCTCGGGGGGTGGGGTCGCCGGGGAGCTGTTTTTT.

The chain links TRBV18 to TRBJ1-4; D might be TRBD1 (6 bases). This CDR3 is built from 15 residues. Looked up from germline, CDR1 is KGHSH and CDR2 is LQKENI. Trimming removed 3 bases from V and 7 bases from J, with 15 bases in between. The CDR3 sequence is CASSPSSGDSEKLFF. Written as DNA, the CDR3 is TGTGCCAGCTCACCGAGTTCAGGGGATAGTGAAAAACTGTTTTTT.